The 21 T cell receptor beta chains presented below share a single source sample, sequenced in a study of T cell changes during pregnancy in multiple sclerosis. Clones were sequenced by immunoSEQ multiplex PCR, and TCRdb holds only the in-frame ones, with some missing. The sample yields around 110,000 clones, 85% to 95% seen once. The starting material was peripheral blood, obtained after pregnancy. The receptors were gathered from a female donor with multiple sclerosis, enrolled in a pregnancy study.

This CDR3 is CASSHTGGNQPQHF. CDR3 in DNA: TGCGCCAGCAGCCACACAGGGGGCAATCAGCCCCAGCATTTT. The chain joins TRBV4-1 to TRBJ1-5, with TRBD1 identical over 7 bases. The germline gives CDR1 MGHRA, CDR2 YSYEKL. V lost 3 bases and J lost 2; bases outside the gene matches: 1. This CDR3 comprises 14 residues.

The chain couples TRBV30 to TRBJ2-7; D gene unclear. Germline V gene data show CDR1 as GTSNPN and CDR2 as SVGIG (reference sequence). Trimming took 0 bases from V and 2 from J, leaving 8 bases between them. The CDR3 spans 13 residues. For the CDR3, the DNA is TGTGCCTGGAGTGTACAACAGACCTACGAGCAGTACTTC. Its translation is CAWSVQQTYEQYF.

This rearrangement joins TRBV4-1 to TRBJ2-3; a weak D match, TRBD2 (6 bases). This CDR3 spans 15 amino acids. Germline V gene lookup returns CDR1 MGHRA and CDR2 YSYEKL. The ends were cut back, 1 base at V and 2 bases at J, with 10 bases in the middle. CDR3 nucleotide sequence: TGCGCCAGCAGCCAAGTCGGGGGTTCCACAGATACGCAGTATTTT. As protein: CASSQVGGSTDTQYF.

The gene calls are TRBV7-6 and TRBJ2-7, with TRBD1 as a possible D gene (6 bases). The germline CDR1 and CDR2 sequences are SGHVS and FNYEAQ. The V and J ends lost 5 bases and 6 bases respectively, with 11 bases between them. The length of the CDR3 is 12 residues. CDR3 sequence reads: CASSGRDTEQYF. In DNA, the CDR3 is TGTGCCAGCAGCGGACGGGACACCGAGCAGTACTTC.

This clone occurred a few times. The V gene is TRBV4-2, the J gene TRBJ2-7; the match to TRBD2 covers 9 bases. With V trimmed by 0 bases and J by 2 bases, 2 bases remained unmatched. CDR1 and CDR2 from the germline V gene are LGHNA and YNFKEQ. This CDR3 comprises 15 residues. In nucleotides, the CDR3 is TGTGCCAGCAGCCAAGAGAAGCGGGGGGCCTACGAGCAGTACTTC. It translates to CASSQEKRGAYEQYF.

The CDR3: CSVDPRGGEYTEAFF. The CDR3 region has the DNA TGCAGCGTCGATCCTCGGGGGGGCGAATATACTGAAGCTTTCTTT. This chain links TRBV29-1 with TRBJ1-1; perhaps TRBD1 as D (6 bases). The CDR3 covers 15 residues. Trimming removed 6 bases at V and 5 bases at J, with 22 bases between. Germline lookup yields CDR1 SQVTM and CDR2 ANQGSEA.

This chain links TRBV4-2 with TRBJ2-7; no reliable D call. CDR3 length: 13 amino acids. V lost 0 bases and J lost 9, with 12 bases in between. CDR1 is LGHNA and CDR2 is YNFKEQ in the germline V gene. CDR3 loop: CASSQEAPGWQYF. The CDR3 nucleotides read TGTGCCAGCAGCCAAGAAGCCCCTGGTTGGCAGTACTTC.

This clone was found a few times. V usage is TRBV15 and J usage is TRBJ1-1, with D possibly being TRBD1 (6 bases). Germline loops: CDR1 LNHNV, CDR2 YYDKDF (reference sequence). Between the trimmed V and J ends, which lost 1 base and 6 bases, there was a span of 15 bases. The CDR3 has 15 residues. This chain's CDR3 is CATSRVSTGTPEAFF. The DNA for the CDR3 is TGTGCCACCAGCAGAGTCTCAACAGGGACCCCTGAAGCTTTCTTT.

The chain employs TRBV27 and TRBJ2-3; D gene ambiguous. This CDR3 is built from 15 residues. The V gene lost 2 bases and the J gene lost 1 base, with 10 bases spanning the gap. Per germline, CDR1 MNHEY and CDR2 SMNVEV (reference sequence). CDR3: CASSLLRYRTDTQYF. The CDR3 bases are TGTGCCAGCAGTTTACTCCGGTACCGCACAGATACGCAGTATTTT.

The CDR3 coding sequence is TGCGCCAGCAGCTTAAAGCGGGGGAGGACAGATACGCAGTATTTT. This encodes CASSLKRGRTDTQYF. V usage is TRBV5-1 and J usage is TRBJ2-3; 8 positions agree with TRBD2. The V gene end was trimmed by 2 bases and the J gene end by 3 bases; junction bases not matched to a gene: 5. Germline CDR1 SGHRS, CDR2 YFSETQ. This CDR3 spans 15 amino acids.

The rearrangement uses TRBV18 and TRBJ2-7; 8 bases are a match to TRBD2. This CDR3 contains 15 residues. J was trimmed by 0 bases and V by 3 bases; bases with no gene match: 4. Germline V gives CDR1 KGHSH, CDR2 LQKENI. In DNA, the CDR3 is TGTGCCAGCTCACCCGGACTAGCCGCCTCCTACGAGCAGTACTTC. It encodes CASSPGLAASYEQYF.

V and J are TRBV6-1 and TRBJ1-2; the D gene is possibly TRBD1 (5 bases). Trimming took 10 bases from V and 7 from J, leaving 25 bases between them. Germline loops: CDR1 MNHNS, CDR2 SASEGT. The CDR3 has 15 amino acids. The CDR3 nucleotides are TGTGCCACCCCGGACACCATTCCTCCTAACGGTGGCTACACCTTC. Its protein is CATPDTIPPNGGYTF.

The rearrangement joins TRBV9 to TRBJ1-6; 8 bases are a match to TRBD1. This CDR3 is 16 amino acids long. The ends lost 4 bases at V and 8 bases at J; junction bases unmatched: 11. Germline V lookup: CDR1 SGDLS, CDR2 YYNGEE. CDR3: CASSTGGDTGDSPLHF. Here the CDR3 DNA reads TGTGCCAGCAGCACAGGGGGGGACACGGGTGATTCACCCCTCCACTTT.

The chain is built from TRBV19 and TRBJ1-4; 9 nucleotides align to TRBD1. Looked up from germline, CDR1 is LNHDA and CDR2 is SQIVND (reference sequence). The CDR3 covers 15 residues. V trimming: 5 bases; J trimming: 8 bases; junction bases outside the gene matches: 9. CDR3 in amino acids: CASSAQGQGGEKLFF. The CDR3, as DNA: TGTGCCAGTAGTGCCCAGGGACAGGGAGGCGAAAAACTGTTTTTT.

The rearrangement joins TRBV5-6 to TRBJ2-2, with D possibly TRBD1 on 5 matching bases. Germline assignment: CDR1 SGHDT and CDR2 YYEEEE. V dropped 0 bases and J dropped 6 bases, with 12 bases sitting between them. The CDR3 runs to 15 residues. The CDR3 DNA sequence: TGTGCCAGCAGCTTGGGCCCCAGGGATCCCGGGGAGCTGTTTTTT. Protein sequence: CASSLGPRDPGELFF.

The chain combines TRBV7-9 with TRBJ1-5; no clear D. With 5 bases removed from V and 2 bases from J, the gap between germline ends came to 13 bases. Germline V gene data show CDR1 as SEHNR and CDR2 as FQNEAQ (reference sequence). This CDR3 contains 15 residues. The CDR3, as DNA: TGTGCCAGCAGCAGCGCCCGATTTGGCAATCAGCCCCAGCATTTT. Protein sequence: CASSSARFGNQPQHF.

This clone was observed a single time. This chain connects TRBV5-5 to TRBJ1-6; D gene uncertain. Per germline, CDR1 SGHKS and CDR2 YYEKEE (reference sequence). V was trimmed by 0 bases and J by 5 bases, leaving 6 bases between them. The CDR3 spans 14 residues. CDR3 in DNA: TGTGCCAGCAGCTTGGTGCAGGATAATTCACCCCTCCACTTT. Its translation is CASSLVQDNSPLHF.

In DNA, the CDR3 is TGTGCCAGCAGCTCTCAGGGGGGTGAAGCTTTCTTT. Amino acids: CASSSQGGEAFF. This chain links TRBV7-6 with TRBJ1-1, with 7 bases identical to TRBD1. Trimming removed 4 bases from V and 7 bases from J; junction bases left unmatched: 3. This CDR3 comprises 12 residues. In germline, CDR1 is SGHVS, CDR2 FNYEAQ.

V and J are TRBV19 and TRBJ1-5; maybe TRBD1 (5 bases). V was clipped by 8 bases and J by 0 bases, with 20 bases between them. Germline assignment: CDR1 LNHDA and CDR2 SQIVND (reference sequence). The CDR3 has 17 amino acids. The CDR3 DNA reads as TGTGCCAGTTGTGCCAAGCCGGGGGGAGTTAGCAATCAGCCCCAGCATTTT. This encodes CASCAKPGGVSNQPQHF.

The chain has TRBV25-1 and TRBJ1-2; TRBD1 aligns across 7 bases. After removal of 6 bases from V and 8 bases from J, the junction contained 3 bases not matched to a gene. Germline lookup yields CDR1 MGHDK and CDR2 SYGVNS. This CDR3 has 11 amino acids. CDR3 sequence: CASSRQGGYTF. The CDR3 nucleotides read TGTGCCAGCAGCCGACAGGGCGGCTACACCTTC.

The J gene is TRBJ1-1, the V gene TRBV6-1, with TRBD1 matching over 7 bases. Germline CDR1 reads MNHNS; CDR2 reads SASEGT. The CDR3 contains 14 residues. V was pared by 10 bases and J by 1 base, with 9 bases of the junction left unmatched. The CDR3 DNA sequence: TGTGCCACTTCCTCGACAGGGCAGAACACTGAAGCTTTCTTT. Translation: CATSSTGQNTEAFF.